The 3 T cell receptor beta chains below were found in one sample sequenced in a study of blood T cell repertoires in COVID-19. The assay was immunoSEQ multiplex PCR, and TCRdb's table has in-frame clones only and misses some. The sample has 250,000 or so clones; 70% to 80% are singletons. Sequenced input: peripheral blood. All receptors derive from a woman of 80 years or more with acute or convalescent COVID-19.

This clone came up a few times. The chain carries TRBV5-6 and TRBJ2-7, with 11 positions matching TRBD2. J was trimmed by 1 base and V by 5 bases; bases with no gene match: 5. The length of the CDR3 is 15 residues. Germline assignment: CDR1 SGHDT and CDR2 YYEEEE. The CDR3 reads CASSRLAGLSYEQYF. CDR3 sequence (DNA): TGTGCCAGCAGTCGACTAGCGGGACTTTCCTACGAGCAGTACTTC.

The genes are TRBV5-6 and TRBJ1-3; D is possibly TRBD1 (5 bases). There are 14 residues in the CDR3. V lost 4 bases to trimming and J lost 0 bases, with 8 bases between them. Germline V gene sequence: CDR1 SGHDT, CDR2 YYEEEE. This CDR3 is CASSRQSSGNTIYF. The CDR3 bases are TGTGCCAGCAGCCGACAGAGCTCTGGAAACACCATATATTTT.

CDR3 coding DNA: TGTGCCAGCAGCTTCACTAGCGGGGGGGCTAATGAGCAGTTCTTC. Amino acid sequence: CASSFTSGGANEQFF. The gene calls are TRBV7-9 and TRBJ2-1, with TRBD2 matching 13 bases. V gave up 3 bases and J gave up 7 bases; unmatched junction bases: 3. This CDR3 is 15 amino acids long. Germline CDR1 reads SEHNR; CDR2 reads FQNEAQ (reference sequence).